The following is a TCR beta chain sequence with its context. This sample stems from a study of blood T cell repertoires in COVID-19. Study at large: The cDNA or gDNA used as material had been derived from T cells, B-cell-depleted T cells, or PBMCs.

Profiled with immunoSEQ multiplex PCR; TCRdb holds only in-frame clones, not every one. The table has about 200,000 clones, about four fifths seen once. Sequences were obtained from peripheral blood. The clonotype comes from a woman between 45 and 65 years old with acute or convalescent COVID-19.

The CDR3 nucleotides are TGTGCCAGCAGCTCCGGGACTAGCTCAATCTATACGCAGTATTTT. It codes for CASSSGTSSIYTQYF. The J gene is TRBJ2-3, the V gene TRBV14; 9 nucleotides align to TRBD2. CDR3 length equals 15 residues. Germline CDR1 reads SGHDN; CDR2 reads FVKESK. The junction had 10 bases not matched to a gene; V was cut back by 5 bases and J by 7 bases.